The subject of this entry is one T cell receptor (beta chain). This specimen comes from a study of blood T cell repertoires in COVID-19. Using immunoSEQ multiplex PCR, the repertoire was profiled, and TCRdb retains in-frame clones only, with some absent. The sample has a few hundred thousand clones, 86% seen once; the top ten hold 9% to 15%. The CDR3 has 15 amino acids. V was cut by 6 bases and J by 0 bases, with 9 bases left in between. CDR1 and CDR2 (germline): MNHEY, SVGAGI. The chain joins TRBV6-5 to TRBJ2-6; possibly TRBD1 for D (5 bases). This TCR was recovered from an elderly man with acute or convalescent COVID-19. Material for sequencing was peripheral blood. The CDR3: CASRATVSGANVLTF. CDR3 coding DNA: TGTGCCAGCAGGGCGACAGTCTCTGGGGCCAACGTCCTGACTTTC.